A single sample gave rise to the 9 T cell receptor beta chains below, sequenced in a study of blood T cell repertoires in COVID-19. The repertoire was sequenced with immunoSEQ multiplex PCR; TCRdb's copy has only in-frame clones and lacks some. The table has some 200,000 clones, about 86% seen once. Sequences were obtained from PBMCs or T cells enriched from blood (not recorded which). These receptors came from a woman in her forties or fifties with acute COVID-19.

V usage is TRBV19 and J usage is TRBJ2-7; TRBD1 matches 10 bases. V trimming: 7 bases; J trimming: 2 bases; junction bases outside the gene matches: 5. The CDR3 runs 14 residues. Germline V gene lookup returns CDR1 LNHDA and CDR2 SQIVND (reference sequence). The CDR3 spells CASKPGQGPYEQYF. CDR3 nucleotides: TGTGCCAGTAAACCGGGACAGGGGCCCTACGAGCAGTACTTC.

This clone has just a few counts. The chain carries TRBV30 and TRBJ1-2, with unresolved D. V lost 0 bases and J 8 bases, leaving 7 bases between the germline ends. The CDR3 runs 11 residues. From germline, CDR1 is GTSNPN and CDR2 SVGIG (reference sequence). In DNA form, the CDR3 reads TGTGCCTGGAGTGTTTCAGGAGGCTACACCTTC. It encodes CAWSVSGGYTF.

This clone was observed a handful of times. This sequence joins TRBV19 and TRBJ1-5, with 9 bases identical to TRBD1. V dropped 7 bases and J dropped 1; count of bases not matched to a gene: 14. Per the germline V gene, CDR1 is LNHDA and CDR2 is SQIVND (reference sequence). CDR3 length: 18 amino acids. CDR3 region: CASTDLGTGKGSNQPQHF. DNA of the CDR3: TGTGCCAGTACGGATCTGGGGACAGGGAAAGGGAGCAATCAGCCCCAGCATTTT.

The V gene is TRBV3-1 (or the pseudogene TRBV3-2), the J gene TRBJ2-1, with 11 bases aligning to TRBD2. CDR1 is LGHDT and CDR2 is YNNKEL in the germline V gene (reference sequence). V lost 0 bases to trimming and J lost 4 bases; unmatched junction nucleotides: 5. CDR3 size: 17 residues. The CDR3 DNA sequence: TGTGCCAGCAGCCAAGAGTCTAGCGGGGGGTGGTACAATGAGCAGTTCTTC. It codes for CASSQESSGGWYNEQFF.

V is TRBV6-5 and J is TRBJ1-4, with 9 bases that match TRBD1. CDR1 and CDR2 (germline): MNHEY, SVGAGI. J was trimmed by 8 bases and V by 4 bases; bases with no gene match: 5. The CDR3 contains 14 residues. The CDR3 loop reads CASSWDRAGEKLFF. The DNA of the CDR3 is TGTGCCAGCAGTTGGGACAGGGCGGGAGAAAAACTGTTTTTT.

This CDR3 is CASSAQGAAGYTF. CDR3 in DNA: TGTGCCAGCAGTGCACAGGGGGCTGCTGGCTACACCTTC. V is TRBV12-3 or TRBV12-4 and J is TRBJ1-2, with TRBD1 matching 9 bases. The ends lost 5 bases at V and 7 bases at J; junction bases unmatched: 5. CDR3 length: 13 amino acids.

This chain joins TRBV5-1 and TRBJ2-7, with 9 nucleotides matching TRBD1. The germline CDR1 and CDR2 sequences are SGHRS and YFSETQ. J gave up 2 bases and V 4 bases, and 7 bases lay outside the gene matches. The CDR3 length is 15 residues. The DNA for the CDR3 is TGCGCCAGCAGCGCAACCGGGACAGGGCCCTACGAGCAGTACTTC. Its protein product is CASSATGTGPYEQYF. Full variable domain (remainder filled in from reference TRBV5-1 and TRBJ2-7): KAGVTQTPRYLIKTRGQQVTLSCSPISGHRSVSWYQQTPGQGLQFLFEYFSETQRNKGNFPGRFSGRQFSNSRSEMNVSTLELGDSALYLCASSATGTGPYEQYFGPGTRLTVT.

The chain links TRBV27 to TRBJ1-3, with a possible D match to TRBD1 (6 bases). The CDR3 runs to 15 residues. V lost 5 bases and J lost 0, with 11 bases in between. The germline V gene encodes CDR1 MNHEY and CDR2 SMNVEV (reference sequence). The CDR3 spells CASSPAGASGNTIYF. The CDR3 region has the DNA TGTGCCAGCAGTCCCGCAGGGGCCTCTGGAAACACCATATATTTT.

CDR3 region: CASSLGQGAIYEQYF. CDR3 DNA sequence: TGTGCCAGCAGCTTAGGTCAGGGGGCTATCTACGAGCAGTACTTC. J is TRBJ2-7 and V is TRBV7-9, with 8 nucleotides matching TRBD1. The germline V gene has CDR1 SEHNR and CDR2 FQNEAQ (reference sequence). The CDR3 loop spans 15 amino acids. V was clipped by 1 base and J by 3 bases; unmatched bases: 5.